Listed below are T cell receptor beta chains from one sample, sequenced in a study of blood T cell repertoires in COVID-19. Data came from immunoSEQ multiplex PCR; TCRdb stores just in-frame clones and leaves some out. The sample comprises more than 250,000 clones, around 90% of which are singletons, and 1% rests with the top ten. The material sequenced was peripheral blood. These receptors all come from a man aged 45-65 years with active or convalescent COVID-19. Each CDR3 is given with its conserved first and last residue. The order of the fields is CDR3 length, D gene, V gene, J gene, clone size, CDR3 DNA, CDR3 protein. A D gene is named only where the DNA matches it firmly. A row's size may be missing; if present it is once, few, many or a size class.

>12|TRBD1|TRBV2|TRBJ1-2|-
TGTGCCAGCAGTACAGGGGTCTATGGCTACACCTTC
CASSTGVYGYTF
>15|TRBD1|TRBV6-5|TRBJ2-3|-
TGTGCCAGCAGCCCCGACAGGGGGTCCACAGATACGCAGTATTTT
CASSPDRGSTDTQYF
>14|-|TRBV2|TRBJ2-2|-
TGTGCCAGCAGTGAAGGAGGCACCGGCGGGGAGCTGTTTTTT
CASSEGGTGGELFF
>15|TRBD1|TRBV5-4|TRBJ1-6|-
TGTGCCAGCAGCTTGGATCAACTACAGGGGTCACCCCTCCACTTT
CASSLDQLQGSPLHF
>13|-|TRBV12-3/TRBV12-4|TRBJ1-2|-
TGTGCCAGCAGTTTGACTAGGGGGGGCGGCTACACCTTC
CASSLTRGGGYTF
>13|-|TRBV28|TRBJ1-2|once
TGTGCCAGCAGTTTGGCGGACAGATATGGCTACACCTTC
CASSLADRYGYTF
>14|-|TRBV5-4|TRBJ2-5|-
TGTGCCAGCAGCTTGGGACAGAAACAAGAGACCCAGTACTTC
CASSLGQKQETQYF
>14|-|TRBV5-4|TRBJ1-1|-
TGTGCCAGCAGCTCCGGGGGGGAAAACACTGAAGCTTTCTTT
CASSSGGENTEAFF
>13|-|TRBV19|TRBJ2-3|-
TGTGCCAGTAGTCGGGTATTTACAGATACGCAGTATTTT
CASSRVFTDTQYF
>16|-|TRBV14|TRBJ2-5|-
TGTGCCAGCAGCCAAGTGGGCTACCAAACGGGGGAGACCCAGTACTTC
CASSQVGYQTGETQYF
>14|TRBD1|TRBV5-6|TRBJ2-7|-
TGTGCCAGCAGCTTTGGACAGGGCAGGTACGAGCAGTACTTC
CASSFGQGRYEQYF
>16|-|TRBV9|TRBJ2-1|-
TGTGCCAGCAGCGTCACAGATGGTAGCTCCTACAATGAGCAGTTCTTC
CASSVTDGSSYNEQFF
>15|-|TRBV4-3|TRBJ2-6|-
TGCGCCAGCAGCCAAGACTTTACTAGGGCGGGGTTCCTGACTTTC
CASSQDFTRAGFLTF
>14|TRBD2|TRBV4-2|TRBJ2-1|-
TGTGCCAGCAGCCCGAGCGGGAGCGGTAATGAGCAGTTCTTC
CASSPSGSGNEQFF
>15|TRBD2|TRBV28|TRBJ2-1|-
TGTGCCAGCAGTTTCAGCGGGACTAGTTACAATGAGCAGTTCTTC
CASSFSGTSYNEQFF
>12|-|TRBV9|TRBJ2-7|-
TGTGCCAGCAGCGAACAGGGAGACGAGCAGTACTTC
CASSEQGDEQYF
>16|TRBD1|TRBV28|TRBJ1-1|-
TGTGCCAGCAGTTTACCAAGGGGACAGGGCGGGACTGAAGCTTTCTTT
CASSLPRGQGGTEAFF
>15|-|TRBV7-3|TRBJ2-1|-
TGTGCCAGCAGTCTTAGCGGAAGCTCCTACAATGAGCAGTTCTTC
CASSLSGSSYNEQFF
>17|TRBD2|TRBV7-6|TRBJ2-1|-
TGTGCCAGCAGCCAACTAGCGGGAGAGGAGGTTCGTAATGAGCAGTTCTTC
CASSQLAGEEVRNEQFF
>15|-|TRBV7-9|TRBJ2-1|-
TGTGCCAGCAGCTTAGCAGGGAGCTTTACGAATGAGCAGTTCTTC
CASSLAGSFTNEQFF
>16|-|TRBV19|TRBJ1-2|few
TGTGCCAGTAGTATAGGAGGACAGAGGACAGCCTATGGCTACACCTTC
CASSIGGQRTAYGYTF
>15|TRBD1|TRBV19|TRBJ2-7|-
TGTGCCAGTAGTAGGGGGGACAGGGGAACGTACGAGCAGTACTTC
CASSRGDRGTYEQYF
>14|TRBD1|TRBV24-1|TRBJ1-2|-
TGTGCCACCAGTGACACGGACAGGTATTATGGCTACACCTTC
CATSDTDRYYGYTF
>18|-|TRBV18|TRBJ2-2|few
TGTGCCAGCTCACCCCAACAGGCCTTCGGTGGGGACACCGGGGAGCTGTTTTTT
CASSPQQAFGGDTGELFF
>17|TRBD2|TRBV6-2/TRBV6-3|TRBJ2-2|few
TGTGCCAGCAGCCGACCGACTAGCGGGGTAGTCACCGGGGAGCTGTTTTTT
CASSRPTSGVVTGELFF
>14|TRBD1|TRBV5-1|TRBJ2-7|-
TGCGCCAGCAGGCCCGGGACAGGGGCCCCCGAGCAGTACTTC
CASRPGTGAPEQYF
>15|TRBD2|TRBV5-1|TRBJ2-1|-
TGCGCCAGCAGCTTGGGTAGCGGGAGATTAAATGAGCAGTTCTTC
CASSLGSGRLNEQFF
>13|-|TRBV27|TRBJ2-3|-
TGTGCCAGCAGTTTATCCGGGACAGATACGCAGTATTTT
CASSLSGTDTQYF
>15|TRBD1|TRBV28|TRBJ1-1|-
TGTGCCAGCAGTTTACGACAGGGGGATGGGGCTGAAGCTTTCTTT
CASSLRQGDGAEAFF
>14|-|TRBV4-2|TRBJ2-2|once
TGTGCCAGCAGCCGCCCCGACTCGGCCGGGGAGCTGTTTTTT
CASSRPDSAGELFF
>15|-|TRBV10-3|TRBJ1-3|once
TGTGCCATCAGTGAGTCATCGGGGTCTGGAAACACCATATATTTT
CAISESSGSGNTIYF
>12|-|TRBV7-9|TRBJ1-1|-
TGTGCCAGCAACCCCGGGGGCACTGAAGCTTTCTTT
CASNPGGTEAFF